These 18 T cell receptor beta chains share one sample of origin, sequenced in a study of cytomegalovirus exposure and HLA in healthy donors. 60 Vbeta and 13 Jbeta primers were used in PCR. The method was immunoSEQ multiplex PCR; TCRdb's version includes in-frame clones alone and lacks a portion of them. The profile shows more than 150,000 clones, about 86% of them singletons. Sequences were obtained from PBMCs. The source is a young woman in good health and CMV-seronegative.

This clone was counted a single time. The chain joins TRBV10-3 to TRBJ2-1; 9 bases fit TRBD2. J lost 0 bases, V lost 3 bases, and 9 bases had no gene match. Per the germline V gene, CDR1 is ENHRY and CDR2 is SYGVKD. This CDR3 is built from 18 residues. The chain's CDR3 is CAISDGRGRVVSYNEQFF. The CDR3 DNA follows: TGTGCCATCAGTGATGGTCGCGGGAGGGTGGTCTCCTACAATGAGCAGTTCTTC.

The CDR3 sequence is CASSSLPPGHLYEQYF. The DNA of the CDR3 is TGTGCCAGCAGCTCCTTGCCACCGGGACATCTCTACGAGCAGTACTTC. The V gene is TRBV7-9, the J gene TRBJ2-7; a weak D match, TRBD1 (6 bases). This CDR3 has 16 residues. V was trimmed by 4 bases and J by 3 bases, leaving 19 bases between them. Germline V gene sequence: CDR1 SEHNR, CDR2 FQNEAQ (reference sequence). Based on the CDR3 plus reference TRBV7-9 and TRBJ2-7, the full variable domain is DTGVSQNPRHKITKRGQNVTFRCDPISEHNRLYWYRQTLGQGPEFLTYFQNEAQLEKSRLLSDRFSAERPKGSFSTLEIQRTEQGDSAMYLCASSSLPPGHLYEQYFGPGTRLTVT.

The V call is TRBV2, the J call TRBJ1-1, with D maybe TRBD1 (6 bases). The germline V gene has CDR1 SNHLY and CDR2 FYNNEI. Trimming removed 10 bases at V and 1 base at J, with 19 bases between. The CDR3 contains 15 residues. The CDR3 DNA follows: TGTGCCACCCCTAATCGGGGACACCAGAACACTGAAGCTTTCTTT. As protein: CATPNRGHQNTEAFF.

V and J are TRBV6-5 and TRBJ2-7, with 7 bases fitting TRBD1. The V gene end was trimmed by 4 bases and the J gene end by 2 bases; junction bases not matched to a gene: 5. In germline, CDR1 is MNHEY, CDR2 SVGAGI. The CDR3 runs to 14 residues. The CDR3 region has the DNA TGTGCCAGCAGTTCCTCAGACAGGGCCTACGAGCAGTACTTC. Translation: CASSSSDRAYEQYF.

The rearrangement uses TRBV9 and TRBJ2-1; D call uncertain. The CDR3 runs 12 residues. Germline V CDR1 and CDR2: SGDLS, YYNGEE. Trimming took off 0 bases at V and 9 bases at J, with 7 bases between the two ends. The CDR3 region has the DNA TGTGCCAGCAGCGTAGGGAGCAGTGAGCAGTTCTTC. Encoded protein: CASSVGSSEQFF.

The chain combines TRBV6-5 with TRBJ1-4; possibly TRBD1 for D (5 bases). V was trimmed by 6 bases and J by 8 bases, leaving 16 bases between them. Germline V lookup: CDR1 MNHEY, CDR2 SVGAGI. The CDR3 runs 14 residues. In DNA, the CDR3 is TGTGCCAGCAGCCCCCAACAGGTCCTAGAAAAACTGTTTTTT. Encoded protein: CASSPQQVLEKLFF.

This clone has more than one count but fewer than ten. CDR3 protein: CASSSRGSGNTIYF. CDR3 coding DNA: TGTGCCAGCAGCTCCAGGGGCTCTGGAAACACCATATATTTT. The genes are TRBV7-8 and TRBJ1-3, with a weak D call TRBD1 (6 bases). Germline loops: CDR1 SGHVS, CDR2 FQNEAQ. The CDR3 runs 14 residues. Trimming cost V 4 bases and J 0 bases, with 7 bases left between them.

The chain carries TRBV4-3 and TRBJ1-3; D remains ambiguous. The CDR3 spans 14 residues. V lost 1 base and J lost 0, with 4 bases in between. Germline assignment: CDR1 LGHNA and CDR2 YSLEER. DNA for the CDR3: TGCGCCAGCAGCCAAGCTCTCTCTGGAAACACCATATATTTT. It is translated as CASSQALSGNTIYF.

This chain uses TRBV6-5 with TRBJ2-2; D gene ambiguous. V lost 5 bases and J 0 bases, leaving 7 bases between the germline ends. This CDR3 has 14 residues. Germline values: CDR1 MNHEY, CDR2 SVGAGI. The CDR3 sequence is CASSIGPNTGELFF. The DNA of the CDR3 is TGTGCCAGCAGTATCGGTCCGAACACCGGGGAGCTGTTTTTT.

V gene TRBV4-3 combines with J gene TRBJ2-7, with 7 bases that match TRBD1. The junction had 5 bases not matched to a gene; V was cut back by 3 bases and J by 3 bases. The germline gives CDR1 LGHNA, CDR2 YSLEER. The CDR3 sequence is 14 residues long. CDR3: CASSQVRDSYEQYF. CDR3 DNA: TGCGCCAGCAGCCAGGTCCGGGACAGCTACGAGCAGTACTTC.

This clone was counted only a few times. The rearrangement uses TRBV15 and TRBJ1-2; D unclear. The CDR3 is made up of 17 amino acids. Germline assignment: CDR1 LNHNV and CDR2 YYDKDF (reference sequence). The V gene lost 0 bases and the J gene lost 4 bases, with 18 bases spanning the gap. CDR3 nucleotide sequence: TGTGCCACCAGCAGAGATGGAACTTTGACTGTAGGCTATGGCTACACCTTC. Amino acids: CATSRDGTLTVGYGYTF.

The V call is TRBV5-1, the J call TRBJ2-7, with D perhaps matching TRBD2 (6 bases). Trimming removed 0 bases from V and 6 bases from J, with 13 bases in between. Germline V gene lookup returns CDR1 SGHRS and CDR2 YFSETQ. This CDR3 comprises 14 residues. CDR3 coding DNA: TGCGCCAGCAGCTTGGACACCCTCGGGGGCGAGCAGTACTTC. It yields the protein CASSLDTLGGEQYF.

Comments on this clone: Germline and junction disagree at one end, which may indicate a read error. The chain carries TRBV5-1 and TRBJ1-1; 7 bases align to TRBD1. The CDR3 consists of 17 residues. Germline CDR1 is SGHRS and CDR2 is YFSETQ. CDR3 residues: CASSLFALGLDRAEAFF. CDR3 bases: TGCGCCAGCAGCTTGTTCGCATTGGGGCTCGACAGGGCTGAGGCTTTCTTT. Using reference TRBV5-1 and TRBJ1-1 for the parts outside the CDR3, the full variable domain is KAGVTQTPRYLIKTRGQQVTLSCSPISGHRSVSWYQQTPGQGLQFLFEYFSETQRNKGNFPGRFSGRQFSNSRSEMNVSTLELGDSALYLCASSLFALGLDRAEAFFGQGTRLTVV.

This clone appeared a few times. V and J are TRBV19 and TRBJ1-4; the D gene is possibly TRBD1 (6 bases). This CDR3 comprises 14 residues. CDR1 is LNHDA and CDR2 is SQIVND in the germline V gene (reference sequence). V dropped 3 bases and J dropped 7 bases, with 12 bases sitting between them. The CDR3 region is CASSIRQGGEKLFF. CDR3 nucleotides: TGTGCCAGTAGTATTCGACAAGGGGGTGAAAAACTGTTTTTT. The whole variable domain, remainder taken from reference TRBV19 and TRBJ1-4, is DGGITQSPKYLFRKEGQNVTLSCEQNLNHDAMYWYRQDPGQGLRLIYYSQIVNDFQKGDIAEGYSVSREKKESFPLTVTSAQKNPTAFYLCASSIRQGGEKLFFGSGTQLSVL.

The V and J genes are TRBV7-8 and TRBJ1-3, with 9 bases identical to TRBD1. This CDR3 is 17 amino acids long. Germline loops: CDR1 SGHVS, CDR2 FQNEAQ. The junction had 6 bases not matched to a gene; V was cut back by 3 bases and J by 0 bases. As DNA, the CDR3 is TGTGCCAGCAGCTTCGCGACAGGGGGATTCTCTGGAAACACCATATATTTT. Protein: CASSFATGGFSGNTIYF.

This sequence joins TRBV4-1 and TRBJ2-5; a possible D gene is TRBD2 (7 bases). V lost 3 bases and J 2 bases, leaving 22 bases between the germline ends. CDR1 is MGHRA and CDR2 is YSYEKL in the germline V gene. This CDR3 has 18 amino acids. The CDR3: CASSQFGGPRLYQETQYF. CDR3 DNA: TGCGCCAGCAGCCAGTTCGGGGGGCCACGGTTATATCAAGAGACCCAGTACTTC.

The chain is built from TRBV19 and TRBJ1-1; 9 bases fit TRBD1. V lost 5 bases, J lost 3 bases, and 7 bases stayed unmatched. The CDR3 is 15 amino acids. Germline assignment: CDR1 LNHDA and CDR2 SQIVND (reference sequence). The CDR3 DNA follows: TGTGCCAGTAGTGCACAGGGGGCTTGGGACACTGAAGCTTTCTTT. Translating it yields CASSAQGAWDTEAFF.

The rearrangement links TRBV4-3 to TRBJ1-2; D is undetermined. The CDR3 is made up of 13 amino acids. Per the germline V gene, CDR1 is LGHNA and CDR2 is YSLEER. Trimming stripped 0 bases from V and 4 bases from J, with 6 bases between. In DNA, the CDR3 is TGCGCCAGCAGCCAAGATTACAGCTATGGCTACACCTTC. Encoded protein: CASSQDYSYGYTF.